This entry lists 4 T cell receptor beta chains sequenced from one sample in a study of T-cell memory formation after mild COVID-19. TCRdb called the 5' RACE reads again in MiXCR, with one record for every CDR3 protein. The sample carries some 410,000 distinct CDR3 sequences, roughly a quarter recorded once. Sequencing was performed on PBMCs or a T cell subset sorted from them (not recorded which). Receptors were obtained from an adult woman who had mild COVID-19 (a few samples of this study predate the infection). Cell type and time point are not known.

This clonotype turned up a few times. The V and J genes are TRBV30 and TRBJ2-7; a weak D match, TRBD2 (6 bases). This CDR3 is built from 12 residues. Germline V gene data show CDR1 as GTSNPN and CDR2 as SVGIG (reference sequence). V was shortened by 6 bases and J by 5 bases, with 14 bases between the two germline ends. CDR3 in amino acids: CACPPGGHEQYF. The CDR3 nucleotides are TGTGCCTGTCCCCCCGGGGGACACGAGCAGTACTTC.

This clonotype was seen more than once but under ten times. This chain links TRBV20-1 with TRBJ2-7, with D perhaps TRBD1 (6 bases). V shed 3 bases and J shed 3 bases, with 12 bases lying between them. CDR1 and CDR2 from the germline V gene are DFQATT and SNEGSKA (reference sequence). This CDR3 is 13 amino acids long. CDR3 loop: CSARVQGSYEQYF. CDR3 DNA sequence: TGCAGTGCTAGGGTCCAGGGGAGCTACGAGCAGTACTTC.

This chain's CDR3 is CASSGTREDTEAFF. The DNA of the CDR3 is TGTGCCAGCAGCGGAACCAGGGAGGATACTGAAGCTTTCTTT. The V call is TRBV7-9, the J call TRBJ1-1; D is perhaps TRBD1 (5 bases). The CDR3 runs to 14 residues. V was cut by 5 bases and J by 5 bases, with 15 bases left in between. Germline V gene lookup returns CDR1 SEHNR and CDR2 FQNEAQ (reference sequence).

This clonotype was seen more than once but under ten times. This chain links TRBV10-3 with TRBJ1-5; 9 bases align to TRBD1. Trimming cost V 10 bases and J 2 bases; bases outside gene matches: 6. Germline V lookup: CDR1 ENHRY, CDR2 SYGVKD. This CDR3 is built from 14 residues. CDR3 sequence reads: CATQGQGGNQPQHF. The CDR3 DNA reads TGTGCCACGCAGGGACAGGGAGGCAATCAGCCCCAGCATTTT.